Given below is one T cell receptor (beta chain) in context. Its antigen is currently not known. Base qualities are not provided; no much larger clone lies one nucleotide away. Library preparation employed UMI-ligation and nested PCR. The beta constant-region primer consisted of an equimolar mixture of two oligonucleotides that together covered TRBC1 and TRBC2. T4 RNA ligase 1 ligated a single-stranded oligonucleotide carrying the SP2 primer and a 12-nucleotide UMI to the cDNA 3' end. Four rounds of PCR, combining the SP2 primer with nested alpha and beta constant-region primers, were used to amplify the ligated cDNA. The ligation reaction was incubated at 16°C for about 20-24 hours. PCR2 was typically run as a SYBR Green qPCR and stopped at a predetermined threshold to prevent over-amplification. Apart from the first purification, every purification step used Agencourt AMPure XP magnetic beads. Libraries were quantified by Qubit and checked on a TapeStation, with a main peak expected near 650 bp. Sequencing of the pooled libraries was done on an Illumina MiSeq using v2 2x251 paired-end kits, which typically yielded roughly 0.95-2.2 million reads per sample. Each sample was pooled at about 4.2 nM, and roughly 4.5-8% PhiX was included to help cluster recognition. The original pipeline was this. Using tag matching that tolerated one base-pair mismatch, Decombinator assigned V and J genes to FASTQ reads that had been processed by Demultiplexor. Collapsinator relied on UMIs to fix sequencing errors as well as frequency errors caused by PCR heterogeneity. TCRs were translated and CDR3s were extracted from the conserved cysteine to the FGXG phenylalanine by CDR3Translator, with non-productive sequences being flagged. Gini, Shannon entropy and inverse Simpson indices were computed after subsampling the repertoires to the same number of UMI-defined TCRs. Power-law fits to clonotype abundance distributions were performed by maximum likelihood within the linear range. On one naive CD8 sample, the pipeline and MIGEC gave similar UMI counts, unique TCR numbers and clonal distributions. One analysis removed from the naive repertoire any naive TCRs that were also present in any memory subset from the same donor. A set of roughly 6,600 CMV-associated CDR3 sequences, compiled from VDJdb and a published dataset, was used to search the repertoires. TCRdb itself trimmed the public reads at Q25 with fastp, ran MiXCR and retained productive beta chains. Identical CDR3 protein sequences are pooled into one entry, listed with their most common genes and DNA. The V and J calls here are based on TCRdb, not the publication. The sample contains 130,000 to 150,000 distinct CDR3 sequences, approximately 15% of them found a single time. The ten largest make up about 0.14% of the sample.

From V the trimming removes 8 bases and from J it removes 1 base, while the gene matches leave 8 bases of the junction unaccounted for. CDR1 and CDR2, per the germline V gene, are SNHLY and FYNNEI. The CDR3 runs 15 amino acids, cysteine and phenylalanine included. The CDR3 DNA has 45 bases and is translated from base 1. From the second PCR step on, the TCR alpha and beta chain libraries were amplified in separate reactions. To determine each donor's CMV status, fresh PBMCs were stimulated overnight with CMV viral lysate, and IFNgamma production from CD4+ T cells was then assessed. CD4 T cells were positively selected with Miltenyi beads, followed by positive selection of CD8 T cells from the CD4-negative fraction. After staining for CD3, CD4, CD8, CD45RA, CD27 and a live/dead dye, cells were sorted on a BD Aria II into four subsets based on CD45RA and CD27. Three healthy volunteers provided blood, and the blood of each volunteer was split into CD4 and CD8 T cells and then into four differentiation subsets. About 0.13 L of peripheral blood was collected from each donor, and PBMC were isolated by Ficoll-Paque PLUS density-gradient centrifugation. After sorting, cells were lysed in RLT buffer, RNA was extracted using a Qiagen RNeasy kit, and the extracted RNA was stored at -80 degrees C.

The sample comes from a study of naive and memory T cell subsets (dated by TCRdb to about 2017). Describing the broader study: An open-source, UMI-based TCR alpha and beta sequencing pipeline was applied to sorted naive and memory peripheral blood T cell subsets. The results of the functional CMV T cell responses matched the IgG serology results in every case. RNA was DNase-treated and reverse transcribed with TCR constant-region primers, mostly using SuperScript III.

The investigation overall reported the following: After error correction, over 90% of naive TCR sequences appeared only once, giving much steeper abundance distributions than memory subsets. Naive repertoires, especially CD8, contained a few larger clonotypes, possibly memory cells re-expressing CD45RA. TCR abundance followed a power law whose exponent differed between naive and memory subsets but was consistent across the three individuals. In both CD4 and CD8 cells, a rise in Gini index and a fall in Shannon and inverse Simpson diversity were observed from naive through CM, EM and EMRA. Single alpha or beta chain sequences, rather than paired alpha/beta receptors, were used to define clonotypes. RNA-based TCR counts may be affected by expression changes linked to T cell activation and differentiation. The repertoire findings for the naive and memory subsets could not be validated against a ground truth, as none was available.

The sequence came from a human donor in good health. Recombination joined TRBV2 with TRBJ1-3, with 7 central nucleotides matching TRBD1. Material for sequencing was naive CD4+ T cells from blood. What this sample's cell subset or site label stands for: naive T cells, CD45RA high CD27+. The nucleotide sequence reads as follows: TGTGCCAGCCGAGACAGGGCCTCATCTGGAAACACCATATATTTT. It codes for CASRDRASSGNTIYF.